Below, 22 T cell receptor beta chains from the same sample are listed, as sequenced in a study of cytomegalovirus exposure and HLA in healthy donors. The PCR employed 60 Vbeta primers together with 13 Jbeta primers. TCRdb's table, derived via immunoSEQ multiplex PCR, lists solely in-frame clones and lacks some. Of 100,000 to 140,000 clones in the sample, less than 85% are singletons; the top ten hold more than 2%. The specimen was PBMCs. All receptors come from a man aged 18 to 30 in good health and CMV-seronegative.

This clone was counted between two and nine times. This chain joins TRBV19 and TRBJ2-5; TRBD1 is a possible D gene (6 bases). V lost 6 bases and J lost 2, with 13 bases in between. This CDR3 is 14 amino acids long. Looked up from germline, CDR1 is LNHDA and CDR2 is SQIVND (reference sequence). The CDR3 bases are TGTGCCAGTAGCAGGGGACACACGCAAGAGACCCAGTACTTC. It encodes CASSRGHTQETQYF.

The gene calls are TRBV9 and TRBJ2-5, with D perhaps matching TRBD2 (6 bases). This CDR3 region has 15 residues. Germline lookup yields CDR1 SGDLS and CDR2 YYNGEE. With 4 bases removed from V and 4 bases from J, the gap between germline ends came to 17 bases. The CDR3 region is CASSPGNLGGETQYF. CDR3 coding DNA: TGTGCCAGCAGCCCGGGGAACCTCGGGGGAGAGACCCAGTACTTC.

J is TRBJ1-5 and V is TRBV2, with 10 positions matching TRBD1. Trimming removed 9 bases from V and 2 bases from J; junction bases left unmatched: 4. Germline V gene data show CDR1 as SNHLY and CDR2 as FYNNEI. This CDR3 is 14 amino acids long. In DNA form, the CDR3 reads TGTGCCAGGGGGACAGGGGTTCGCAATCAGCCCCAGCATTTT. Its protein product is CARGTGVRNQPQHF.

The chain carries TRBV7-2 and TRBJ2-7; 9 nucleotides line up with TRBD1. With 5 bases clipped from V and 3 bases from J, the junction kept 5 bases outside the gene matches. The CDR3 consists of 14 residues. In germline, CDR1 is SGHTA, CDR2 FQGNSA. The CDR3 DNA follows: TGTGCCAGCAGCCCAACAGGGGGCGGCTACGAGCAGTACTTC. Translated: CASSPTGGGYEQYF.

This chain's CDR3 is CSAKHAAGREQYF. In nucleotides, the CDR3 is TGCAGCGCTAAGCACGCCGCGGGGCGGGAGCAGTACTTC. The V and J genes are TRBV29-1 and TRBJ2-7; weak D call: TRBD2 (6 bases). Trimming stripped 7 bases from V and 7 bases from J, with 20 bases between. Germline-derived CDR1 and CDR2 are SQVTM and ANQGSEA. The CDR3 has 13 residues.

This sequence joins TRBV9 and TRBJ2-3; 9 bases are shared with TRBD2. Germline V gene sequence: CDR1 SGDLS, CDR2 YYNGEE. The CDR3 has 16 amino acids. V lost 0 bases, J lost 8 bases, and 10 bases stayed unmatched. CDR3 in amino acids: CASSVVGSGGPPTQYF. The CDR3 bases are TGTGCCAGCAGCGTAGTCGGAAGCGGGGGGCCCCCTACGCAGTATTTT.

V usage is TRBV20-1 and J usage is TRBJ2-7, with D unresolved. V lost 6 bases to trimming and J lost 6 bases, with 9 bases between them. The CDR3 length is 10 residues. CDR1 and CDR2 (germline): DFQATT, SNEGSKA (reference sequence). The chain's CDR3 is CSALKIEQYF. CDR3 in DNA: TGCAGTGCACTGAAGATCGAGCAGTACTTC.

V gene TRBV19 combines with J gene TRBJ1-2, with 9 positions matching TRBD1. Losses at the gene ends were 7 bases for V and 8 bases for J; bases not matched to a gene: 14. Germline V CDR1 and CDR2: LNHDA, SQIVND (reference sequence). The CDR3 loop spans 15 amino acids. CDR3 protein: CASTPGQGSAGGYTF. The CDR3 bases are TGTGCCAGTACTCCGGGACAGGGAAGCGCCGGGGGCTACACCTTC.

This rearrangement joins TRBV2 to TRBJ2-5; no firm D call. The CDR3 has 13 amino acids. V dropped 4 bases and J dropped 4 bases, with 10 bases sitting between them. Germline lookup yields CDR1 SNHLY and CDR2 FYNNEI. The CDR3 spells CASSGGRGETQYF. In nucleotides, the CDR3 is TGTGCCAGCAGTGGTGGTAGAGGAGAGACCCAGTACTTC.

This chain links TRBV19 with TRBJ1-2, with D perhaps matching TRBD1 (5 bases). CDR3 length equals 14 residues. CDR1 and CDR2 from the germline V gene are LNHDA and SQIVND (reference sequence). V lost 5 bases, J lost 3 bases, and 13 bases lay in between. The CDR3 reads CASSSDSYHYGYTF. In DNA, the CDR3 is TGTGCCAGTAGTTCAGACAGTTATCACTATGGCTACACCTTC.

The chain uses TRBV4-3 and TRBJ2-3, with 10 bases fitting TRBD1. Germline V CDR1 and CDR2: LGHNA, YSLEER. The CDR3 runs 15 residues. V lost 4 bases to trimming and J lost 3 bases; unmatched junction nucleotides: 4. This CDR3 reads CASSLRQGATDTQYF. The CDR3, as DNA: TGCGCCAGCAGCCTACGACAGGGGGCAACAGATACGCAGTATTTT.

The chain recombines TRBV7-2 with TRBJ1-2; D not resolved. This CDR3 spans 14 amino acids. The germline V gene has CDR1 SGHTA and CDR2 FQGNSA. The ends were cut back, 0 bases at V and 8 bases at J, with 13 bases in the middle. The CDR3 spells CASSLARAARGYTF. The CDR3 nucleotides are TGTGCCAGCAGCTTAGCGCGGGCAGCACGGGGCTACACCTTC.

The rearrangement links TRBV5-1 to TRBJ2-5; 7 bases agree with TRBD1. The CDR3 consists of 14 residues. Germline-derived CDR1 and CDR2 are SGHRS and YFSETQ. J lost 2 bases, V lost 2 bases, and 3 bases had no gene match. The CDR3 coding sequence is TGCGCCAGCAGCTTAAGGGACAGTCAAGAGACCCAGTACTTC. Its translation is CASSLRDSQETQYF. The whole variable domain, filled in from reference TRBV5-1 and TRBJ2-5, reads KAGVTQTPRYLIKTRGQQVTLSCSPISGHRSVSWYQQTPGQGLQFLFEYFSETQRNKGNFPGRFSGRQFSNSRSEMNVSTLELGDSALYLCASSLRDSQETQYFGPGTRLLVL.

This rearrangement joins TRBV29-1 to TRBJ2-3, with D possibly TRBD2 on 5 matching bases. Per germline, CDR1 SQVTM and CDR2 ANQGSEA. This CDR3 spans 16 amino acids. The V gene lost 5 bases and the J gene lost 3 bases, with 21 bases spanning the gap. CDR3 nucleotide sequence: TGCAGCGTTTACAAGGGAGACCTCAGACGAACAGATACGCAGTATTTT. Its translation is CSVYKGDLRRTDTQYF.

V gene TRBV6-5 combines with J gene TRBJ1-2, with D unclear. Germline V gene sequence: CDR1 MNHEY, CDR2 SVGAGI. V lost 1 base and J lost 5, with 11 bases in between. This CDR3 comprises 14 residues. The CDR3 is CASSYWNSPYGYTF. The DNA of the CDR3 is TGTGCCAGCAGTTACTGGAACAGCCCGTATGGCTACACCTTC.

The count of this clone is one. The chain's CDR3 is CASSPLGGRAIGATEAFF. CDR3 in DNA: TGCGCCAGCAGCCCCCTCGGCGGCAGGGCCATAGGGGCCACTGAAGCTTTCTTT. The gene calls are TRBV5-1 and TRBJ1-1; a weak D match, TRBD1 (5 bases). The CDR3 consists of 18 residues. V lost 4 bases to trimming and J lost 4 bases, with 26 bases between them. Germline V CDR1 and CDR2: SGHRS, YFSETQ.

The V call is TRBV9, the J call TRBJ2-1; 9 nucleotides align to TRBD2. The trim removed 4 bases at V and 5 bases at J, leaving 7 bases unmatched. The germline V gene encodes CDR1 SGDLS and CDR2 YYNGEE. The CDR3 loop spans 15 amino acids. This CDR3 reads CASSLSSGNDNEQFF. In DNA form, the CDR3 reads TGTGCCAGCAGCTTATCTAGCGGGAATGACAATGAGCAGTTCTTC.

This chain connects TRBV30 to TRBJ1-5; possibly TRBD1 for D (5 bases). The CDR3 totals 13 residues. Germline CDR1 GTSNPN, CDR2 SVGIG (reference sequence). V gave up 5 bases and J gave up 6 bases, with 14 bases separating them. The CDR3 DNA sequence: TGTGCCTGGCAGGGAATGGTTGGTCAGCCCCAGCATTTT. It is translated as CAWQGMVGQPQHF.

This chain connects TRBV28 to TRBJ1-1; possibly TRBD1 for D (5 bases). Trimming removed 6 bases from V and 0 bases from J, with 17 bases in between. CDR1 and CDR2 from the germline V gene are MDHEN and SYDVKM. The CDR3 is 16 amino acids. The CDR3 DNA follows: TGTGCCAGCAGAAAACGCGGGACTGACATGAACACTGAAGCTTTCTTT. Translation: CASRKRGTDMNTEAFF. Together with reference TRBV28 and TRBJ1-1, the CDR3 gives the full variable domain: DVKVTQSSRYLVKRTGEKVFLECVQDMDHENMFWYRQDPGLGLRLIYFSYDVKMKEKGDIPEGYSVSREKKERFSLILESASTNQTSMYLCASRKRGTDMNTEAFFGQGTRLTVV.

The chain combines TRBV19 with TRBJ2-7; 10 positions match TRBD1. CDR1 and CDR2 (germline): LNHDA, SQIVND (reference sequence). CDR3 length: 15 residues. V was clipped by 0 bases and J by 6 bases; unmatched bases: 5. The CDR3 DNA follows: TGTGCCAGTAGTATAGAGGGACAGGGGATGGGCGAGCAGTACTTC. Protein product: CASSIEGQGMGEQYF.

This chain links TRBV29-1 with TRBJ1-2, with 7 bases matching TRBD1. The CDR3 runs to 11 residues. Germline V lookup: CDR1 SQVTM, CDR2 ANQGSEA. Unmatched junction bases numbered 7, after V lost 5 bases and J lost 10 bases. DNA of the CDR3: TGCAGCGTTCTAGGGACAGCGGACTACACCTTC. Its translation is CSVLGTADYTF.

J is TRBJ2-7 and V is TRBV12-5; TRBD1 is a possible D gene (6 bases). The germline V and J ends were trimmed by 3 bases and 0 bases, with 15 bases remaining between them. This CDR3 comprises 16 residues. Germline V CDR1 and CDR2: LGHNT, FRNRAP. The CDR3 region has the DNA TGTGCTAGTGGTTTCGACCAGGGGAAGAACTCCTACGAGCAGTACTTC. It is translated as CASGFDQGKNSYEQYF.